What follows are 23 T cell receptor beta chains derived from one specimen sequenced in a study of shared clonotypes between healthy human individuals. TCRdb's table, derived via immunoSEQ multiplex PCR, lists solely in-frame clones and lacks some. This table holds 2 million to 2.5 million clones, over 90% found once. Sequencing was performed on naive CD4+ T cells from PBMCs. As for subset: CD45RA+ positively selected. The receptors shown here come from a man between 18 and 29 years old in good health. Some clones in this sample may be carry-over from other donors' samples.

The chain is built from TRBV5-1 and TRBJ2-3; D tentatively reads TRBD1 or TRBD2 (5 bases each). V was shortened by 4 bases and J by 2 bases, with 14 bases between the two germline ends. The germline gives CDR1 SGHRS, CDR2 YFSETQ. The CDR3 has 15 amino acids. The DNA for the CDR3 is TGCGCCAGCAGCCCGGCAGGGACCATCACAGATACGCAGTATTTT. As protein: CASSPAGTITDTQYF.

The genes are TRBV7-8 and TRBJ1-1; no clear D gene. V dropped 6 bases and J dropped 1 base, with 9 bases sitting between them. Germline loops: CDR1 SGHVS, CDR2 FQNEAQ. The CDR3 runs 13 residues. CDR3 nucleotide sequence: TGTGCCAGCAGTTGGACGGCGAACACTGAAGCTTTCTTT. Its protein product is CASSWTANTEAFF.

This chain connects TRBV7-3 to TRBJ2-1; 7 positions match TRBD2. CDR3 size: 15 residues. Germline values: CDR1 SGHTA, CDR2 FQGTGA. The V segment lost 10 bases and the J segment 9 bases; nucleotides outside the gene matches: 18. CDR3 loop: CATSPGTTELGEQFF. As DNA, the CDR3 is TGTGCCACCTCCCCCGGGACTACAGAACTGGGTGAGCAGTTCTTC.

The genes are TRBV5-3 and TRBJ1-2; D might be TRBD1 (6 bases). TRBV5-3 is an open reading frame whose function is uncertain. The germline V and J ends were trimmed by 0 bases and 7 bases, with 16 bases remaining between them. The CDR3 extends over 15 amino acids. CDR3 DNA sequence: TGTGCCAGAAGCTTGGATTGGACAGCCAAAGGTGGCTACACCTTC. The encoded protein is CARSLDWTAKGGYTF.

The CDR3 bases are TGTGCCAGCAGTGAGCTAACCGGGACTAGCTTTTACAATGAGCAGTTCTTC. Translation: CASSELTGTSFYNEQFF. J is TRBJ2-1 and V is TRBV25-1; 9 positions match TRBD2. The germline gives CDR1 MGHDK, CDR2 SYGVNS. The trim removed 3 bases at V and 4 bases at J, leaving 10 bases unmatched. The length of the CDR3 is 17 residues.

CDR3 DNA sequence: TGTGCCAGCAGCGGGGACAGTCGCGCTGGAAACACCATATATTTT. Translation gives CASSGDSRAGNTIYF. The rearrangement links TRBV9 to TRBJ1-3, with 7 bases aligning to TRBD1. Trimming took 3 bases from V and 2 from J; bases not matched to a gene: 5. The CDR3 is 15 amino acids. Germline loops: CDR1 SGDLS, CDR2 YYNGEE.

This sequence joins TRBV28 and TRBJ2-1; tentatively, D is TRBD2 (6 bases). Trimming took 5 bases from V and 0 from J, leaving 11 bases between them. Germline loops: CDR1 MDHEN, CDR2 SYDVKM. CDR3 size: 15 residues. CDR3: CASSGTYLSYNEQFF. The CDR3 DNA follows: TGTGCCAGCAGTGGGACTTACCTCTCCTACAATGAGCAGTTCTTC.

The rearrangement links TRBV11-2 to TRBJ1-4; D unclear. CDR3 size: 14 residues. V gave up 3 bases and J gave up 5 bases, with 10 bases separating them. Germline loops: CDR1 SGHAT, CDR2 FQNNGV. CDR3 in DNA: TGTGCCAGCAGCTTCTGGGGAATAAATGAAAAACTGTTTTTT. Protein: CASSFWGINEKLFF.

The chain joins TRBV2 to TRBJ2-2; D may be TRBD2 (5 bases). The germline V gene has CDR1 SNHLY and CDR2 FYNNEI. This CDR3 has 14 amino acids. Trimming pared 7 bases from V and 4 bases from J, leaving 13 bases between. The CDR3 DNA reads TGTGCCAGCACAACGGAGCGGCGCACCGGGGAGCTGTTTTTT. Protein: CASTTERRTGELFF.

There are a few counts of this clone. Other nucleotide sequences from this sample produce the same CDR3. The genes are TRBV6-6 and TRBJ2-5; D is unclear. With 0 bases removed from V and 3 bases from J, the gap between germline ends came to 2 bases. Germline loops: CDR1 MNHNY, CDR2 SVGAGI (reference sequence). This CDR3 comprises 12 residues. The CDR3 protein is CASSYSKETQYF. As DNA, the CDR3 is TGTGCCAGCAGTTACTCGAAAGAGACCCAGTACTTC.

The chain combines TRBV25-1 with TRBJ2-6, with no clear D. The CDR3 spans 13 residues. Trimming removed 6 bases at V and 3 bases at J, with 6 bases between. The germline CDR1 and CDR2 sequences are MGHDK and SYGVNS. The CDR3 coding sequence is TGTGCCAGCAGCGTAATTGGGGCCAACGTCCTGACTTTC. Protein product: CASSVIGANVLTF.

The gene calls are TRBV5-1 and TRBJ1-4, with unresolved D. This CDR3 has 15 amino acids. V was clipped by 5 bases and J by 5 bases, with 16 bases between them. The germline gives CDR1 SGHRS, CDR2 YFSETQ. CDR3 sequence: CASRWEGQPNEKLFF. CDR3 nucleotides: TGCGCCAGCAGATGGGAGGGCCAGCCGAATGAAAAACTGTTTTTT.

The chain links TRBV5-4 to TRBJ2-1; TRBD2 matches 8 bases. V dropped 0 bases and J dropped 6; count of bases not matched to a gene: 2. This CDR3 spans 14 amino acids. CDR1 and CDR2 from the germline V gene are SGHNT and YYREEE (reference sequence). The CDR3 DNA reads TGTGCCAGCAGCTTGGGGACTAGCAGCAATGAGCAGTTCTTC. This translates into CASSLGTSSNEQFF.

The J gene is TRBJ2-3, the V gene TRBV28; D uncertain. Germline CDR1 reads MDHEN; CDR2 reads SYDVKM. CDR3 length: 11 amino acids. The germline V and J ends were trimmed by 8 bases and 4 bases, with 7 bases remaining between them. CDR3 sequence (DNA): TGTGCCAGCCGCATGGCAGATACGCAGTATTTT. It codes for CASRMADTQYF.

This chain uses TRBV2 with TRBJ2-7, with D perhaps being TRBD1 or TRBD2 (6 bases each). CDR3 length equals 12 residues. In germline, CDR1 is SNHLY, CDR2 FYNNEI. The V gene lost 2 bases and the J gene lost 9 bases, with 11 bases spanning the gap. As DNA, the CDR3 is TGTGCCAGCAGTGAAAGGGGGGTAGCGCAGTACTTC. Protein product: CASSERGVAQYF.

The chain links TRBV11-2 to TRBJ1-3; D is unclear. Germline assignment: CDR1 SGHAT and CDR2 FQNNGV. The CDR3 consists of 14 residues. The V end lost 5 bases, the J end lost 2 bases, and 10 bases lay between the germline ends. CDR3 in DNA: TGTGCCAGCAGCCGAACCAACACTGGAAACACCATATATTTT. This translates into CASSRTNTGNTIYF. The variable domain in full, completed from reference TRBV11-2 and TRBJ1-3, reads EAGVAQSPRYKIIEKRQSVAFWCNPISGHATLYWYQQILGQGPKLLIQFQNNGVVDDSQLPKDRFSAERLKGVDSTLKIQPAKLEDSAVYLCASSRTNTGNTIYFGEGSWLTVV.

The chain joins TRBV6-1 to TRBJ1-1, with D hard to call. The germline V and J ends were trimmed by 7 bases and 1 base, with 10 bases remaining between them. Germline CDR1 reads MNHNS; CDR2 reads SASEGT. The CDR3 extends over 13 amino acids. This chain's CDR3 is CASTFWENTEAFF. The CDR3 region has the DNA TGTGCCAGCACCTTCTGGGAGAACACTGAAGCTTTCTTT.

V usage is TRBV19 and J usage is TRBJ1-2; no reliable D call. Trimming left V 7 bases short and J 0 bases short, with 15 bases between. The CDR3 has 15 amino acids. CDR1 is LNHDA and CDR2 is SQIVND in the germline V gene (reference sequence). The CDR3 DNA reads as TGTGCCAGTACCCCCGGAGCTTTAGCTAACTATGGCTACACCTTC. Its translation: CASTPGALANYGYTF.

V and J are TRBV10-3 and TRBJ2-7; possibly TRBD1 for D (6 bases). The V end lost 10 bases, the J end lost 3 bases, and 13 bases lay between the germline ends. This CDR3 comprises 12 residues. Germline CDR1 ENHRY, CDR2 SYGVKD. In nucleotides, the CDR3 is TGTGCCAGCTCCCTGGACAGCTACGAGCAGTACTTC. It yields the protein CASSLDSYEQYF.

The CDR3: CASSPSGFEQYF. DNA for the CDR3: TGTGCCAGCTCACCAAGCGGGTTTGAGCAGTACTTC. The chain combines TRBV18 with TRBJ2-7, with D perhaps TRBD2 (6 bases). The CDR3 consists of 12 residues. Germline V gene sequence: CDR1 KGHSH, CDR2 LQKENI. V lost 2 bases, J lost 7 bases, and 9 bases lay in between.

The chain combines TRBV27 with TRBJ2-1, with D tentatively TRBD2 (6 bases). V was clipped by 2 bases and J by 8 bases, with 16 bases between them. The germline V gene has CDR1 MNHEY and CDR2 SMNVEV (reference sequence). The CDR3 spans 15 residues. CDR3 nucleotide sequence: TGTGCCAGCAGTTTAGCGGGAACTACAGTCGATGAGCAGTTCTTC. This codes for CASSLAGTTVDEQFF.

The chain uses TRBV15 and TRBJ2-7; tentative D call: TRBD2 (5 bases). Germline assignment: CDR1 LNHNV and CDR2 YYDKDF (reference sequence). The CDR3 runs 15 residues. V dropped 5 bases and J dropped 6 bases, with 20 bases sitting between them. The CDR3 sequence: CATSHPAGPIGEQYF. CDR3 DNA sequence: TGTGCCACCAGCCACCCGGCGGGCCCTATAGGCGAGCAGTACTTC. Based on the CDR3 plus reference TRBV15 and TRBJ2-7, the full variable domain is DAMVIQNPRYQVTQFGKPVTLSCSQTLNHNVMYWYQQKSSQAPKLLFHYYDKDFNNEADTPDNFQSRRPNTSFCFLDIRSPGLGDTAMYLCATSHPAGPIGEQYFGPGTRLTVT.

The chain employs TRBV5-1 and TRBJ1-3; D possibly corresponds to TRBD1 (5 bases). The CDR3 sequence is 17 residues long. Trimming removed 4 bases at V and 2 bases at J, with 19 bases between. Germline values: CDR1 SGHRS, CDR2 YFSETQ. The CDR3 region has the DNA TGCGCCAGCAGCCTGGATGCGAGAGGGGTTACTGGAAACACCATATATTTT. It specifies CASSLDARGVTGNTIYF.